This T cell receptor beta chain comes out of a study of cytomegalovirus exposure and HLA in healthy donors. Study-level points and caveats: Most TCR sequences were seen very rarely across donors, but some public TCRs occurred in many.

In the case of this clone: Its antigen is still unknown.

Assay used: immunoSEQ multiplex PCR; TCRdb lists only in-frame clones, some missing. The table has about 160,000 clones, 88% seen once. Germline CDR1 reads SGHTA; CDR2 reads FQGNSA. Between the trimmed V and J ends, which lost 4 bases and 3 bases, there was a span of 10 bases. The CDR3 length is 14 residues. The sequence was obtained from a man younger than 35 in good health and CMV-seronegative. J is TRBJ1-5 and V is TRBV7-2; D unclear. Sequencing was done on a sample of PBMCs. The CDR3 protein is CASSSRHFNQPQHF. Here the CDR3 DNA reads TGTGCCAGCAGCTCAAGACACTTCAATCAGCCCCAGCATTTT.